The clone carrying this T cell receptor (beta chain) was recorded at least ten times. This specimen comes from a study of T cells in Graves' hyperthyroidism and ophthalmopathy. Amplified regions were TCR beta CDR3 sequences from RNA transcripts. The HTBI primer set drove a first-round RT-PCR of the TCR CDR3. MiXCR, run by TCRdb on the multiplex PCR reads, gives a single entry per CDR3 protein. The repertoire has roughly 170,000 distinct CDR3 sequences, over 8% of them found once; the top ten carry over 20%. The CDR3 covers 15 residues. CDR1 is SGHAT, CDR2 FQNNGV, per germline. The ends were cut back, 1 base at V and 4 bases at J, with 11 bases in the middle.

The rearrangement uses TRBV11-2 and TRBJ1-5, with D perhaps matching TRBD1 (5 bases). Sample: blood. This receptor was taken from a woman between 18 and 30 years old with Graves' hyperthyroidism that later progressed to Graves' ophthalmopathy. CDR3 DNA: TGTGCCAGCAGCTTAGGGGGGTCTGCAAATCAGCCCCAGCATTTT. The encoded protein is CASSLGGSANQPQHF. The full variable domain, completed using reference TRBV11-2 and TRBJ1-5, is EAGVAQSPRYKIIEKRQSVAFWCNPISGHATLYWYQQILGQGPKLLIQFQNNGVVDDSQLPKDRFSAERLKGVDSTLKIQPAKLEDSAVYLCASSLGGSANQPQHFGDGTRLSIL.